Following are 16 T cell receptor beta chains from one sample sequenced in a study of tumor-infiltrating lymphocytes in primary liver carcinoma. DNA and RNA were both co-extracted from about 19-30 mg of bulk tissue that had not been sorted. TCR beta cDNA was reverse-transcribed from around 0.55 ug of total RNA. The reaction used a constant-region primer and ProtoScript II reverse transcriptase. For TCR beta, libraries were produced by three nested multiplex PCR rounds using slightly modified ARM-PCR. PCR rounds one and two used TRBV1-TRBV30 forward primers with a C-beta reverse primer for 10 cycles each. TCRdb redid the calling of the multiplex PCR reads with MiXCR, one entry per CDR3 protein. The table shows about 75,000 distinct CDR3 sequences, with roughly 69% occurring only once. Material: tumor-adjacent normal liver tissue. Receptors were obtained from a man aged 35 to 55 with primary liver carcinoma and hepatitis B virus infection.

Turning to this clonotype: Mismatch with germline at one junction end may stem from a read error. The chain uses TRBV12-3 or TRBV12-4 and TRBJ1-1, with D maybe TRBD1 (5 bases). CDR3 length equals 16 residues. CDR3 bases: TGTCCCAGCAGTTTAGGGGACCTCGTTGTAAACACTGAAGCTTTCTTT. Translated: CPSSLGDLVVNTEAFF.

On this clonotype: One end of the junction varies from germline; a read error may be responsible. J is TRBJ2-2 and V is TRBV11-1, with D tentatively TRBD2 (6 bases). The CDR3 is 13 residues long. The germline V gene has CDR1 SGHAT and CDR2 FQDESV (reference sequence). In DNA, the CDR3 is TGCGTCAGCAGCTTACTACGTTTCGGGGGGCTGTTTTTT. Its translation is CVSSLLRFGGLFF. Filled out from reference TRBV11-1 and TRBJ2-2, the complete variable domain reads EAEVAQSPRYKITEKSQAVAFWCDPISGHATLYWYRQILGQGPELLVQFQDESVVDDSQLPKDRFSAERLKGVDSTLKIQPAELGDSAMYLCVSSLLRFGGLFFGEGSRLTVL.

Worth noting for this clonotype: A single base separates this from a much larger clone, so it may be a read error. This sequence joins TRBV10-2 and TRBJ1-2, with 9 nucleotides matching TRBD1. There are 14 residues in the CDR3. Germline-derived CDR1 and CDR2 are WSHSY and SAAADI. The DNA of the CDR3 is TGCGCCAGCAGTGAACAGGGGGCAAACTATGACTACACCTTC. This codes for CASSEQGANYDYTF.

On this clonotype itself: At one boundary the junction diverges from the germline segment, which might be a read error. The chain is built from TRBV5-5 and TRBJ2-3; TRBD1 might be the D (6 bases). The CDR3 contains 13 residues. The germline V gene has CDR1 SGHKS and CDR2 YYEKEE (reference sequence). The CDR3 spells CDSSRQDTDTQYF. The CDR3 DNA reads TGTGACAGCAGTCGACAGGATACAGATACGCAGTATTTT. Combining the CDR3 with reference TRBV5-5 and TRBJ2-3 gives the whole variable domain DAGVTQSPTHLIKTRGQQVTLRCSPISGHKSVSWYQQVLGQGPQFIFQYYEKEERGRGNFPDRFSARQFPNYSSELNVNALLLGDSALYLCDSSRQDTDTQYFGPGTRLTVL.

A few counts support this clonotype. A clone one base away is much larger, so this may be a read error. This chain uses TRBV28 with TRBJ2-6, with TRBD1 identical over 9 bases. Germline CDR1 is MDHEN and CDR2 is SYDVKM. The CDR3 is 18 amino acids. The CDR3, as DNA: TGTGCCAGCAGTTTTCTCGGACAGGGGCTCTCTGGGGCCAACGCCCTGACTTTC. Protein product: CASSFLGQGLSGANALTF.

Worth noting for this clonotype: A much larger clone sits a single nucleotide away, making a read error possible. The chain couples TRBV30 to TRBJ1-2, with 8 bases aligning to TRBD1. This CDR3 contains 14 residues. Germline V gives CDR1 GTSNPN, CDR2 SVGIG (reference sequence). After removal of 4 bases from V and 6 bases from J, the junction contained 10 bases not matched to a gene. CDR3 in amino acids: CAWTDVGQGDGYTF. For the CDR3, the DNA is TGTGCCTGGACTGACGTAGGACAGGGAGATGGCTACACCTTC.

This clonotype was seen repeatedly, ten times or more. The chain uses TRBV7-9 and TRBJ2-2; no reliable D call. Germline V lookup: CDR1 SEHNR, CDR2 FQNEAQ (reference sequence). The CDR3 length is 11 residues. V lost 10 bases and J 2 bases, leaving 5 bases between the germline ends. For the CDR3, the DNA is TGTGCCATCCTAAACACCGGGGAGCTGTTTTTT. This encodes CAILNTGELFF.

Notes on this clonotype: It may be a read error: a sequence one base away is much more abundant. It is likely a read error, because the conserved phenylalanine at the end of the CDR3 is missing. The chain combines TRBV7-8 with TRBJ2-2; tentative D call: TRBD1 (5 bases). Trimming cost V 4 bases and J 4 bases, with 10 bases left between them. The CDR3 spans 14 residues. Germline-derived CDR1 and CDR2 are SGHVS and FQNEAQ. CDR3 residues: CASSWGRITGELFS. Here the CDR3 DNA reads TGTGCCAGCAGCTGGGGCAGAATCACCGGGGAGCTGTTTTCT.

As to this clonotype: One end of the junction varies from germline; a read error may be responsible. In DNA form, the CDR3 reads TGTACCATCAGTGGGGCTGGAAGCTACGAGCAGTACTTC. Protein product: CTISGAGSYEQYF. V usage is TRBV10-3 and J usage is TRBJ2-7, with D perhaps TRBD1 (5 bases). CDR3 size: 13 residues. CDR1 and CDR2 (germline): ENHRY, SYGVKD.

In the case of this clonotype: The junction departs from the called germline gene at one end, perhaps through a read error. This chain connects TRBV6-5 to TRBJ2-6; perhaps TRBD1 as D (5 bases). There are 14 residues in the CDR3. Germline V CDR1 and CDR2: MNHEY, SVGAGI. The CDR3, as DNA: TGTGCCAGCAGCTCCGATACTGGGGCCAACGCCCTGACTTTC. It yields the protein CASSSDTGANALTF.

This clonotype has ten or more counts. The chain joins TRBV5-4 to TRBJ1-1, with 8 bases matching TRBD1. The V and J ends lost 4 bases and 4 bases, in that order; junction bases with no gene match: 9. CDR1 and CDR2 (germline): SGHNT, YYREEE (reference sequence). CDR3 length equals 15 residues. CDR3 sequence reads: CASSPQGAEGTEAFF. In DNA form, the CDR3 reads TGTGCCAGCAGCCCTCAGGGGGCTGAGGGCACTGAAGCTTTCTTT.

The V and J genes are TRBV5-4 and TRBJ2-7; 9 nucleotides match TRBD2. Looked up from germline, CDR1 is SGHNT and CDR2 is YYREEE (reference sequence). The CDR3 runs 14 residues. After removal of 4 bases from V and 1 base from J, the junction contained 3 bases not matched to a gene. This chain's CDR3 is CASSVSGSSYEQYF. The CDR3 DNA is TGTGCCAGCAGCGTTAGCGGGAGTTCCTACGAGCAGTACTTC.

Turning to this clonotype: A read error may explain this, as a much larger clone is one base away. The chain's CDR3 is CASSSALVNTQYF. CDR3 bases: TGTGCCAGCAGTTCGGCACTAGTGAATACGCAGTATTTT. The rearrangement uses TRBV6-2 or TRBV6-3 and TRBJ2-3; perhaps TRBD2 as D (5 bases). The V and J ends lost 4 bases and 7 bases respectively, with 12 bases between them. This CDR3 is built from 13 residues. Per the germline V gene, CDR1 is MNHEY and CDR2 is SVGEGT.

Remarks on this clonotype: Compared with germline, one end of the junction differs, possibly owing to a read error. The chain recombines TRBV12-3 or TRBV12-4 with TRBJ2-7; 8 bases match TRBD1. The CDR3 is made up of 15 amino acids. This CDR3 reads CASSPQGVHPNEQYF. The CDR3 DNA reads TGTGCCAGCAGTCCACAGGGGGTCCACCCCAACGAACAGTACTTC.

This clonotype is a singleton in its sample. The chain joins TRBV5-4 to TRBJ2-1; perhaps TRBD2 as D (5 bases). Germline V gene data show CDR1 as SGHNT and CDR2 as YYREEE (reference sequence). Trimming removed 8 bases at V and 8 bases at J, with 17 bases between. This CDR3 is 13 amino acids long. The chain's CDR3 is CASSLYSSDEQFF. CDR3 bases: TGTGCCAGTAGCCTCTATAGTAGCGATGAGCAGTTCTTC.

This clonotype was recorded at least ten times. J is TRBJ1-2 and V is TRBV6-6, with unresolved D. Germline-derived CDR1 and CDR2 are MNHNY and SVGAGI (reference sequence). The V gene lost 7 bases and the J gene lost 8 bases, with 17 bases spanning the gap. There are 13 residues in the CDR3. CDR3 sequence (DNA): TGTGCCAGCACCTCGGACCGGGGATTGGGCTACACCTTC. Translation: CASTSDRGLGYTF.